The 4 T cell receptor beta chains below come from one sample, sequenced in a study of blood T cells in healthy people across ages. Using a J-beta primer mix together with a sample-barcoded 5' primer, a second PCR was run for about 6 to 12 cycles. TCRdb ran MiXCR on the 5' RACE reads and lists one entry per CDR3 protein. The table has around 800,000 distinct CDR3 sequences, about 42% seen once. Sequencing used blood. The source is a man aged 55 to 70 in good health.

A few counts support this clonotype. As DNA, the CDR3 is TGCAGCGTTGAGGGGATGAACACCGGGGAGCTGTTTTTT. It translates to CSVEGMNTGELFF. The V and J genes are TRBV29-1 and TRBJ2-2, with D unclear. CDR3 length: 13 residues. Germline CDR1 SQVTM, CDR2 ANQGSEA. V gave up 3 bases and J gave up 1 base, with 6 bases separating them.

This clonotype was seen many times. This chain joins TRBV10-3 and TRBJ2-5; 10 bases line up with TRBD1. V lost 4 bases, J lost 5 bases, and 7 bases stayed unmatched. Germline V gene lookup returns CDR1 ENHRY and CDR2 SYGVKD. The CDR3 has 15 amino acids. As DNA, the CDR3 is TGTGCCATCAGTGGGGGGACAGGGGTCTCGGAGACCCAGTACTTC. Residues: CAISGGTGVSETQYF.

The chain is built from TRBV4-3 and TRBJ2-1, with 8 bases that match TRBD2. Germline trimming cut 4 bases from V and 8 bases from J; bases unmatched to any gene: 7. The CDR3 contains 14 residues. Germline V gene data show CDR1 as LGHNA and CDR2 as YSLEER. The CDR3 coding sequence is TGCGCCAGCAGCCCCGGGACTAGTTGGCATGAGCAGTTCTTC. Translated: CASSPGTSWHEQFF.

This clonotype appeared a few times. This rearrangement joins TRBV6-5 to TRBJ1-1; 8 bases align to TRBD1. The CDR3 is 13 amino acids. Trimming took 6 bases from V and 5 from J; bases not matched to a gene: 5. The V gene's germline CDR1 is MNHEY and CDR2 SVGAGI. The CDR3, as DNA: TGTGCCAGCAGAGGACAGGGCCGAACTGAAGCTTTCTTT. Its translation is CASRGQGRTEAFF.